This entry describes one T cell receptor beta chain. Its antigen is still unknown. The sample holds no much larger clone one base away, and base qualities are not on file. These data belong to a study of early T cells in non-severe SARS-CoV-2 infection (dated by TCRdb to about 2021). Notes on the research overall: Bulk RNA from unsorted whole blood was used for TCR sequencing, so alpha and beta chains could not be paired.

Library preparation employed 5' RACE. Sequencing relied on a NextSeq 500. In the TCR library protocol, unique molecular identifiers were attached to individual cDNA molecules to correct for PCR bias and sequencing error. Both TCR alpha and beta chains were sequenced, and tight co-correlation was observed between alpha and beta sequence abundances in each sample. The paper's data handling went like this. Decombinator V4 was used to perform V gene, J gene and CDR3 annotation of TCR sequences. TCRs were defined as expanded if a significant change between any two time points was detected under a Poisson model with p below 0.0001. TCR abundances were normalised to the total number of TCRs sequenced per sample and expressed as counts per million. TRAV1-2 paired with TRAJ12, TRAJ20 or TRAJ33 defined MAIT TCRs, while TRAV10 paired with TRAJ18 defined iNKT TCRs. VDJdb, accessed 1 November 2021, was searched for CMV, EBV and SARS-CoV-2 annotated TCRs, with TCRs annotated for multiple antigens excluded. TCRdb's own reprocessing of the public reads used fastp at Q25 and MiXCR and kept productive beta chains. When rows share a CDR3 protein, they turn into one entry using the most common DNA and genes. V and J calls and clone size were set by TCRdb, not the authors. A total of over 45,000 distinct CDR3 sequences appear in this sample, 5.6% of them only once. Together, the top ten hold 4.5% of the sample.

V is cut by 0 bases and J by 3 bases, and the space between the germline ends is 12 bases. The germline V gene (reference sequence) gives CDR1 as MNHEY and CDR2 as SMNVEV. From the cysteine through the phenylalanine, the CDR3 covers 16 amino acids. Only the CDR3 region is kept as DNA, spanning 48 bases read in frame from base 1. A case-control design nested within a healthcare worker cohort in London, UK, was used, with weekly nasopharyngeal swab PCR tests and blood sampling performed. Between 23 and 31 March 2020, the week of the UK lockdown, healthcare workers were enrolled and then followed up weekly for as long as 16 weeks. Results and caveats for the whole study, not just this receptor: Matching against VDJdb was skewed toward anti-spike CD8 responses, likely underestimated virus-specific expansions, and missed private and CD4 specificities.

Sequenced input: whole blood. In this chain, TRBV27 is recombined with TRBJ2-1, with the D segment possibly TRBD1 or TRBD2, each aligning over 6 bases. The clonotype comes from an adult who was a healthcare worker with PCR-confirmed SARS-CoV-2 infection or an uninfected control (not recorded which). The CDR3: CASSLSGGQIYNEQFF. The DNA sequence reads TGTGCCAGCAGTTTATCTGGGGGGCAAATCTACAATGAGCAGTTCTTC.